A selection of T cell receptor beta chains follows, all from one sample in a study of blood T cell repertoires in COVID-19. Data came from immunoSEQ multiplex PCR; TCRdb stores just in-frame clones and leaves some out. The data show more than 110,000 clones, 85% to 90% seen once. The sample consisted of peripheral blood. Receptor source: a woman at least 80 years old with acute or convalescent COVID-19. Both conserved end residues are part of each CDR3. D genes are given only for firm matches. Only some rows state a clone size, as once, few, many or a class for expanded clones.

D	V	size	J	DNA	CDR3
NA	TRBV29-1	NA	TRBJ1-3	TGCAGCGTTGGCGCGTCCGGGGGTGGAAACACCATATATTTT	CSVGASGGGNTIYF
NA	TRBV6-5	NA	TRBJ2-7	TGTGCCAGCAGCCCGGGAGGGGGCGGATCCTACGAGCAGTACTTC	CASSPGGGGSYEQYF
NA	TRBV9	NA	TRBJ2-1	TGTGCCAGCAGCGTTACCGGTTCAAGCTCCTACAATGAGCAGTTCTTC	CASSVTGSSSYNEQFF
TRBD1	TRBV6-2/TRBV6-3	NA	TRBJ1-2	TGTGCCAGCAGTTACCGGACAGGGAACTATGGCTACACCTTC	CASSYRTGNYGYTF
NA	TRBV11-2	NA	TRBJ1-1	TGTGCCAGCAGCTTAGAAAGGGGGAACACTGAAGCTTTCTTT	CASSLERGNTEAFF
NA	TRBV28	NA	TRBJ1-5	TGTGCCAGCAGTTTATACAGGCAGGCTTATAGCAATCAGCCCCAGCATTTT	CASSLYRQAYSNQPQHF
NA	TRBV5-8	few	TRBJ1-2	TGTGCCAGCGCTATCTCCTCTAGGGGTGGCTACACCTTC	CASAISSRGGYTF
TRBD2	TRBV11-1	NA	TRBJ2-5	TGTGCCAGCAGCTTCGGGACTAGCGGGGAAGGAACCCAGTACTTC	CASSFGTSGEGTQYF
NA	TRBV5-4	few	TRBJ2-7	TGTGCCAGCAGCTCGGCCTACGAGCAGTACTTC	CASSSAYEQYF
TRBD1	TRBV5-1	NA	TRBJ1-1	TGCGCCAGCAGCTTGGGTCCTCGACAGGGATTGAACACTGAAGCTTTCTTT	CASSLGPRQGLNTEAFF
TRBD1	TRBV20-1	NA	TRBJ1-2	TGCAGTGCACAGGGGGAAGATGGCTACACCTTC	CSAQGEDGYTF
NA	TRBV30	NA	TRBJ1-5	TGTGCCTGGAGTGTAACAGACAATCAGCCCCAGCATTTT	CAWSVTDNQPQHF
NA	TRBV18	NA	TRBJ2-5	TGTGCCAGCTCTTCGAACAGGCAAGAGACCCAGTACTTC	CASSSNRQETQYF
NA	TRBV28	NA	TRBJ1-1	TGTGCCAGCAGTTCCGAGACAGTGGGCACTGAAGCTTTCTTT	CASSSETVGTEAFF
TRBD1	TRBV6-4	NA	TRBJ1-2	TGTGCCAGCAGGGAGACAGGGGGAGTTGGCTACACCTTC	CASRETGGVGYTF
NA	TRBV6-5	NA	TRBJ2-5	TGTGCCAGCAGTTCCCGCGCAGGCGTGGAGACCCAGTACTTC	CASSSRAGVETQYF
TRBD2	TRBV24-1	NA	TRBJ2-1	TGTGCCACCAGTCCGCGGGGGGGCCGATTCCATGAGCAGTTCTTC	CATSPRGGRFHEQFF
NA	TRBV28	NA	TRBJ2-3	TGTGCCAGCAGTGCGGCGGACTCTGCGGGAGATACGCAGTATTTT	CASSAADSAGDTQYF
NA	TRBV27	NA	TRBJ1-6	TGTGCCAGCAGTTTATTGTCGAGCTCCTATAATTCACCCCTCCACTTT	CASSLLSSSYNSPLHF
NA	TRBV5-1	NA	TRBJ1-1	TGCGCCAGCAGCTTGCTCGGGGGGTCGGGCACTGAAGCTTTCTTT	CASSLLGGSGTEAFF
NA	TRBV6-2/TRBV6-3	few	TRBJ1-5	TGTGCCAGCAGTTACGATGACGGGTTTAGCAATCAGCCCCAGCATTTT	CASSYDDGFSNQPQHF
NA	TRBV3-1/TRBV3-2	once	TRBJ1-1	TGTGCCAGCAGCCAAGAGATAGCTTTCCCTACCACTGAAGCTTTCTTT	CASSQEIAFPTTEAFF
TRBD1	TRBV5-6	NA	TRBJ1-2	TGTGCCAGCAGCCCGGGGACAGAATCCGGCTACACCTTC	CASSPGTESGYTF
NA	TRBV6-5	NA	TRBJ1-2	TGTGCCAGCAGTTACGACCTGGGGGGTGCAGATGGCTACACCTTC	CASSYDLGGADGYTF
TRBD1	TRBV19	NA	TRBJ2-3	TGTGCCAGTAGTTCTCGGACAGGGGGCACAGATACGCAGTATTTT	CASSSRTGGTDTQYF
NA	TRBV30	NA	TRBJ2-1	TGTGCCTGGAGTGGGCTAGACAATGAGCAGTTCTTC	CAWSGLDNEQFF
NA	TRBV15	once	TRBJ1-2	TGTGCCGCCGCTCGGGGGGAAAACTATGGCTACACCTTC	CAAARGENYGYTF
NA	TRBV5-1	NA	TRBJ2-3	TGCGCCAGCAGCTTGGGAGGGCAGGTTAGCACAGATACGCAGTATTTT	CASSLGGQVSTDTQYF
TRBD1	TRBV5-1	NA	TRBJ1-2	TGCGCCAGCAGCATGGACAGGACCGTCTATGGCTACACCTTC	CASSMDRTVYGYTF
NA	TRBV5-1	NA	TRBJ1-1	TGCGCCAGCAGCTTGGCCAAGGGGTACGGGAACACTGAAGCTTTCTTT	CASSLAKGYGNTEAFF
TRBD1	TRBV5-1	NA	TRBJ1-6	TGCGCCAGCAGCTTAGATACAACAGGGGGCAGTTCACCCCTCCACTTT	CASSLDTTGGSSPLHF
NA	TRBV15	NA	TRBJ1-4	TGTGCCACCAGCAGAGATCTCAGCAGTTCGGGGGAAAAACTGTTTTTT	CATSRDLSSSGEKLFF
NA	TRBV10-2	NA	TRBJ1-4	TGCGCCAGCAGTGGGGGGCTCTGGGAAAAACTGTTTTTT	CASSGGLWEKLFF
NA	TRBV5-1	NA	TRBJ1-3	TGCGCCAGCTCGACGGGGAGCTCTGGAAACACCATATATTTT	CASSTGSSGNTIYF
NA	TRBV20-1	NA	TRBJ2-1	TGCAGTGCTGTAAGGACAGAGCAGTTCTTC	CSAVRTEQFF
NA	TRBV6-5	NA	TRBJ1-4	TGTGCCAGCAGGAGGGACACGACTAATGAAAAACTGTTTTTT	CASRRDTTNEKLFF
NA	TRBV5-1	NA	TRBJ1-6	TGCGCCAGCAGCGCCGACAGTTTACCCCTCCACTTT	CASSADSLPLHF
TRBD1	TRBV25-1	NA	TRBJ1-4	TGTGCCAGCAGTAAGACAGGGGGGAATGAAAAACTGTTTTTT	CASSKTGGNEKLFF
NA	TRBV6-5	NA	TRBJ1-6	TGTGCCAGCAGTTCCGGGAGTGGTGGACGTAATTCACCCCTCCACTTT	CASSSGSGGRNSPLHF
NA	TRBV7-3	NA	TRBJ2-5	TGTGCCAGCAGCTCGGACTGGGCTGGGACCCAGTACTTC	CASSSDWAGTQYF
TRBD1	TRBV7-2	NA	TRBJ1-4	TGTGCCAGCAGCGACCACAGGGGATCTAATGAAAAACTGTTTTTT	CASSDHRGSNEKLFF
NA	TRBV2	NA	TRBJ1-3	TGTGCCAGCAATACAGTTTCTGGAAACACCATATATTTT	CASNTVSGNTIYF
TRBD1	TRBV6-1	NA	TRBJ2-3	TGTGCCAGCAGTGAGACCGGGACAGGGGGCTGGAATACGCAGTATTTT	CASSETGTGGWNTQYF
TRBD2	TRBV2	NA	TRBJ2-2	TGTGCCAGCAGTGGACGTAGCGGGGGGGCCGGGGAGCTGTTTTTT	CASSGRSGGAGELFF
NA	TRBV19	once	TRBJ2-2	TGTGCCAGTAGTATTGGAGGGGATGGGACCGGGGAGCTGTTTTTT	CASSIGGDGTGELFF
NA	TRBV5-1	NA	TRBJ2-3	TGCGCCAGCAGCTTGGTCAGAGATACGCAGTATTTT	CASSLVRDTQYF
NA	TRBV7-8	NA	TRBJ1-5	TGTGCCAGCAGCTTAGTAAATAGCAATCAGCCCCAGCATTTT	CASSLVNSNQPQHF
NA	TRBV13	NA	TRBJ1-4	TGTGCCAGCAGCGAGGAGAGCGCTAATGAAAAACTGTTTTTT	CASSEESANEKLFF
NA	TRBV10-3	NA	TRBJ1-1	TGTGCCATCAGTGAGTTAAATCAGGGTGGCACTGAAGCTTTCTTT	CAISELNQGGTEAFF
TRBD1	TRBV4-3	NA	TRBJ1-2	TGCGCCAGCAGCCACTCCCATAAACAGGGGTACGGCTACACCTTC	CASSHSHKQGYGYTF
NA	TRBV3-1/TRBV3-2	NA	TRBJ1-6	TGTGCCAGCAGCCAAAGCGCAGGGTTCGATTCACCCCTCCACTTT	CASSQSAGFDSPLHF
NA	TRBV10-3	once	TRBJ1-2	TGTGCCATACAACAGGGAATTTCGAATGGCTACACCTTC	CAIQQGISNGYTF
TRBD2	TRBV5-4	few	TRBJ2-7	TGTGCCAGCAGCCGCCGGGAGGACTACGAGCAGTACTTC	CASSRREDYEQYF